These T cell receptor beta chains were read from a single sample in a study of cytomegalovirus exposure and HLA in healthy donors. Produced via immunoSEQ multiplex PCR; TCRdb's table is partial and in-frame only. Among 250,000 to 350,000 clones listed, 86% were seen once. The material sequenced was PBMCs. These receptors originate from a woman aged 18-30 years in good health and CMV-seronegative. Each CDR3 is given with its conserved first and last residue. A D gene is named only where the DNA matches it firmly. Size tells how often a clone was seen (once, few, many) or the class of an expanded clone, and some rows leave it out.

d_call,v_call,clone_size,j_call,cdr3_nt,cdr3_aa
NA,TRBV9,NA,TRBJ2-7,TGTGCCAGCAGCGTAGGCAGGGCAGTCGGCGAGCAGTACTTC,CASSVGRAVGEQYF
TRBD2,TRBV2,NA,TRBJ2-5,TGTGCCAGCAGTATCGGACTAGCGGTAGAGACCCAGTACTTC,CASSIGLAVETQYF
TRBD1,TRBV9,NA,TRBJ2-3,TGTGCCAGCAACATAGGACAGGGCCCAGATACGCAGTATTTT,CASNIGQGPDTQYF
TRBD2,TRBV29-1,NA,TRBJ2-2,TGCAGCATTATAGCGGGAGCGAACACCGGGGAGCTGTTTTTT,CSIIAGANTGELFF
TRBD2,TRBV7-8,NA,TRBJ2-7,TGTGCCAGCAGCTTCCGGGAGGGGGGGTACGAGCAGTACTTC,CASSFREGGYEQYF
TRBD2,TRBV18,NA,TRBJ2-7,TGTGCCAGCTCGCAGACTAGCGGGAGCTCCTACGAGCAGTACTTC,CASSQTSGSSYEQYF
NA,TRBV6-4,NA,TRBJ2-7,TGTGCCAGCAGTGACTCGAACGGAGGCGAGCAGTACTTC,CASSDSNGGEQYF
NA,TRBV19,NA,TRBJ2-7,TGTGCCACCAGGTCCGCAGGGCACTACGAGCAGTACTTC,CATRSAGHYEQYF
TRBD2,TRBV5-1,NA,TRBJ2-7,TGCGCCAGCAGCACGGAATTGGGACTAGCGGGATACGAGCAGTACTTC,CASSTELGLAGYEQYF
NA,TRBV18,NA,TRBJ2-7,TGTGCCAGCTCACCGCGGGGCGCCCACTACGAGCAGTACTTC,CASSPRGAHYEQYF
NA,TRBV29-1,NA,TRBJ2-7,TGCAGCGTTGAGGGGGCTAGCGGAATATCCTACGAGCAGTACTTC,CSVEGASGISYEQYF
NA,TRBV29-1,NA,TRBJ1-1,TGCAGCGGGGGGGGGACAATGAACACTGAAGCTTTCTTT,CSGGGTMNTEAFF
TRBD2,TRBV28,NA,TRBJ2-7,TGTGCCAGCACTTTCCAAGCGGGAGGGCGCGAGCAGTACTTC,CASTFQAGGREQYF
TRBD1,TRBV4-2,few,TRBJ2-7,TGTGCCAGCAGCCAAGTCGAGCAGGGGGCACTTCACTTC,CASSQVEQGALHF
NA,TRBV27,few,TRBJ2-7,TGTGCCAGCAGTTTCAAGCGGACCTACGAGCAGTACTTC,CASSFKRTYEQYF
TRBD2,TRBV9,NA,TRBJ2-3,TGTGCCAGCAGCGCACTAGCGGGAGGGGAGGTAGATACGCAGTATTTT,CASSALAGGEVDTQYF
TRBD2,TRBV13,NA,TRBJ2-1,TGTGCCAGCAGCCCAGACTTAGCGGGAGCGGCTGAGCAGTTCTTC,CASSPDLAGAAEQFF
NA,TRBV5-4,NA,TRBJ2-3,TGTGCCAGCACCGTTTTTCGGGAGAGCACAGATACGCAGTATTTT,CASTVFRESTDTQYF
TRBD1,TRBV2,NA,TRBJ1-5,TGTGCCAGCCGCCTTGACAGGGGGGAACGTAATCAGCCCCAGCATTTT,CASRLDRGERNQPQHF
NA,TRBV18,NA,TRBJ2-7,TGTGCCAGCTCACCACCAGGGGTGGTGGAGCAGTACTTC,CASSPPGVVEQYF
TRBD1,TRBV28,NA,TRBJ2-7,TGTGCCAGCAGTTCCGCCACCGGGACAGGGGAAAAGCAGTACTTC,CASSSATGTGEKQYF
NA,TRBV5-1,few,TRBJ2-1,TGCGCCAGCAGCTTGGACTCGGTTGAGGACAATGAGCAGTTCTTC,CASSLDSVEDNEQFF
TRBD1,TRBV18,NA,TRBJ2-1,TGTGCCAGCTCACCCGGGACAGTCGATGAGCAGTTCTTC,CASSPGTVDEQFF
TRBD2,TRBV9,NA,TRBJ2-7,TGTGCCAGCAGCCCCTCCTTTACCACTAGCGTGGGAGAGCAGTACTTC,CASSPSFTTSVGEQYF
NA,TRBV4-2,NA,TRBJ2-1,TGTGCCAGCAGCTCCCGTAGCGGCAATGAGCAGTTCTTC,CASSSRSGNEQFF
NA,TRBV4-1,NA,TRBJ1-5,TGCGCCAGCAGCCAAGCCCCAAGCGGGAGCAATCAGCCCCAGCATTTT,CASSQAPSGSNQPQHF
TRBD2,TRBV2,NA,TRBJ2-3,TGTGCCAGCAGGGGGGGACTAGCGAGCACAGATACGCAGTATTTT,CASRGGLASTDTQYF
NA,TRBV27,NA,TRBJ2-7,TGTGCCAGCAGTTTAGTTCGAGGGGGCTCCTACGAGCAGTACTTC,CASSLVRGGSYEQYF
NA,TRBV5-1,NA,TRBJ2-4,TGCGCCAGCAGCCCAGCGCGGGGAGTGGGTGTAGCCAAAAACATTCAGTACTTC,CASSPARGVGVAKNIQYF
NA,TRBV7-7,NA,TRBJ2-7,TGTGCTAGCGTCCCGAGGGGGGGCTCCTACGAGCAGTACTTC,CASVPRGGSYEQYF
NA,TRBV4-3,NA,TRBJ2-7,TGCGCCAGCAGCCTCGGTGAGGGAAGGCACGAGCAGTACTTC,CASSLGEGRHEQYF
TRBD1,TRBV29-1,NA,TRBJ1-2,TGCAGCTCGAACCTCGGCCAGGGGGTTGGCTACACCTTC,CSSNLGQGVGYTF
NA,TRBV13,once,TRBJ2-7,TGTGCCAGCAGCCCCCTAAACGACTACGAGCAGTACTTC,CASSPLNDYEQYF
NA,TRBV19,NA,TRBJ2-7,TGTGCCAGTAGTATATACGCGACCTACGAGCAGTACTTC,CASSIYATYEQYF
TRBD2,TRBV28,NA,TRBJ2-1,TGTGCCAGCAGCCCTATAGCGGGAGGCTACAATGAGCAGTTCTTC,CASSPIAGGYNEQFF
NA,TRBV29-1,NA,TRBJ1-3,TGCAGCGCTACCGGAGTGGGCACCATATATTTT,CSATGVGTIYF
NA,TRBV4-1,NA,TRBJ1-5,TGCGCCTCCAAAGAGCGACCCCTTAGCAATCAGCCCCAGCATTTT,CASKERPLSNQPQHF
NA,TRBV14,few,TRBJ2-5,TGTGCCAGCGGGGCGGCGGAGACCCAGTACTTC,CASGAAETQYF